This TCR beta chain came from a study of CD8+ T cells in alopecia areata. Overall study context: Tofacitinib administration to treated patients was oral, at 5 to 10 mg twice daily. The study, taken as a whole, reports: Uncertain still, given a single nonresponder, is whether baseline CD8+ expansion links to response.

It was cDNA, reverse transcribed from extracted RNA, that served as the sequencing template. Here immunoSEQ multiplex PCR was the method, and the copy in TCRdb shows in-frame clones only, minus some. The sample shows over 150,000 clones, around 60% of them seen only once. Indicated treatment: oral pan-JAK inhibitor, 5-10 mg twice daily. Alopecia areata patients gave lesional scalp punch biopsies and peripheral blood samples. Germline assignment: CDR1 SNHLY and CDR2 FYNNEI. The CDR3 totals 14 residues. V was cut by 4 bases and J by 2 bases, with 9 bases left in between. This clone occurred a few times. Its antigen is as yet unknown.

This sample comprised CD4+ T cells sorted from blood, obtained at week 24, from a patient treated with tofacitinib. The receptor was isolated from a human donor with alopecia areata. The chain couples TRBV2 to TRBJ2-4; D may be TRBD1 (5 bases). The CDR3 region is CASSVAGSKNIQYF. In DNA, the CDR3 is TGTGCCAGCAGTGTGGCAGGGTCCAAAAACATTCAGTACTTC.